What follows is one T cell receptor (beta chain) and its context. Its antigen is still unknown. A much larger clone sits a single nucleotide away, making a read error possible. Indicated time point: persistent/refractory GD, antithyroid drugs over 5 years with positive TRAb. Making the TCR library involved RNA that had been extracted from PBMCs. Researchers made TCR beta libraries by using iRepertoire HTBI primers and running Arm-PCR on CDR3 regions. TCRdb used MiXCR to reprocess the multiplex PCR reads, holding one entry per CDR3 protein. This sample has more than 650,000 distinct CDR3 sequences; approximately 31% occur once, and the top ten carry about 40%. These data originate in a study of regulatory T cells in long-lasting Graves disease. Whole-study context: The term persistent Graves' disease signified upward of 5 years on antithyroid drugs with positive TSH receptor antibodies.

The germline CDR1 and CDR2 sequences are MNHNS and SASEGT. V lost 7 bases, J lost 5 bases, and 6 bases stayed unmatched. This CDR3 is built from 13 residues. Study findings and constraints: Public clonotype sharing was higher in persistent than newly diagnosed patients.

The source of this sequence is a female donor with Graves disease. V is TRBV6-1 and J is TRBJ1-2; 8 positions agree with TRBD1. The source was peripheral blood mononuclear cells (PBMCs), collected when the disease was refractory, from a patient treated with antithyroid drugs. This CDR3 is CASKAGGRYGYTF. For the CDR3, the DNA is TGTGCCAGCAAGGCAGGGGGCAGGTATGGCTACACCTTC.